Each of the 17 T cell receptor beta chains below was sequenced from the same sample in a study of blood T cell repertoires in COVID-19. Sequencing was performed with immunoSEQ multiplex PCR; in TCRdb, only in-frame clones are kept and a portion is missing. The sample has 200,000 to 250,000 clones, roughly 86% seen once; the top ten hold 10%. The sequencing input was peripheral blood. The receptors stem from a woman aged 50 to 60 with COVID-19, enrolled during active disease.

This chain uses TRBV6-2 or TRBV6-3 with TRBJ2-1, with D possibly matching TRBD2 (6 bases). The V gene lost 2 bases and the J gene lost 7 bases, with 12 bases spanning the gap. The CDR3 extends over 14 amino acids. The germline gives CDR1 MNHEY, CDR2 SVGEGT. CDR3 DNA sequence: TGTGCCAGCAGTTACAGGGAGGCAAGAAATGAGCAGTTCTTC. Translation: CASSYREARNEQFF.

The chain links TRBV12-2 to TRBJ1-2. TRBV12-2 is listed as a pseudogene. This CDR3 contains 13 residues. The CDR3 loop is CASRFFGLPGYTF. CDR3 DNA sequence: TGTGCAAGTCGCTTTTTCGGACTTCCTGGCTACACCTTC.

This chain uses TRBV4-3 with TRBJ1-2, with D tentatively TRBD1 (6 bases). CDR3 length equals 17 residues. V was clipped by 0 bases and J by 0 bases, with 14 bases between them. Germline-derived CDR1 and CDR2 are LGHNA and YSLEER. The CDR3 DNA follows: TGCGCCAGCAGCCAAGATAGGACAGCTTACTCTAACTATGGCTACACCTTC. The encoded protein is CASSQDRTAYSNYGYTF.

The CDR3 coding sequence is TGTGCCTGGAGTTCCCGACAAGCTCAGCCCCAGCATTTT. Translating it yields CAWSSRQAQPQHF. This chain connects TRBV30 to TRBJ1-5; D remains ambiguous. V lost 2 bases and J lost 6, with 11 bases in between. Germline V gene data show CDR1 as GTSNPN and CDR2 as SVGIG (reference sequence). This CDR3 region has 13 residues.

V gene TRBV29-1 combines with J gene TRBJ2-3; tentatively, D is TRBD2 (5 bases). This CDR3 is built from 15 residues. Germline V gene sequence: CDR1 SQVTM, CDR2 ANQGSEA. Trimming took off 2 bases at V and 2 bases at J, with 14 bases between the two ends. Here the CDR3 reads CSVELSDSPTDTQYF. CDR3 nucleotides: TGCAGCGTTGAATTATCGGACTCCCCCACAGATACGCAGTATTTT.

The gene calls are TRBV19 and TRBJ1-2; 9 nucleotides agree with TRBD1. The trim removed 5 bases at V and 0 bases at J, leaving 4 bases unmatched. Germline CDR1 reads LNHDA; CDR2 reads SQIVND (reference sequence). The CDR3 runs 15 residues. The CDR3 reads CASSSGQGSNYGYTF. Here the CDR3 DNA reads TGTGCCAGTAGTTCGGGACAGGGATCTAACTATGGCTACACCTTC. The whole variable domain, filled in from reference TRBV19 and TRBJ1-2, reads DGGITQSPKYLFRKEGQNVTLSCEQNLNHDAMYWYRQDPGQGLRLIYYSQIVNDFQKGDIAEGYSVSREKKESFPLTVTSAQKNPTAFYLCASSSGQGSNYGYTFGSGTRLTVV.

The chain couples TRBV20-1 to TRBJ2-1; D gene ambiguous. CDR3 length equals 14 residues. The ends were cut back, 3 bases at V and 12 bases at J, with 21 bases in the middle. CDR1 is DFQATT and CDR2 is SNEGSKA in the germline V gene (reference sequence). The DNA of the CDR3 is TGCAGTGCTAGTACCAACTACTTTACAATGAGGCAGTTCTTC. Translated: CSASTNYFTMRQFF.

The chain combines TRBV24-1 with TRBJ2-3; TRBD2 matches 7 bases. Germline CDR1 KGHDR, CDR2 SFDVKD. Losses at the gene ends were 4 bases for V and 2 bases for J; bases not matched to a gene: 8. The CDR3 contains 16 residues. This CDR3 reads CATSDNLRDYTDTQYF. DNA for the CDR3: TGTGCCACCAGTGACAACCTCCGGGACTACACAGATACGCAGTATTTT.

The chain employs TRBV7-3 and TRBJ2-2; D is ambiguous. Germline V gene lookup returns CDR1 SGHTA and CDR2 FQGTGA. This CDR3 region has 16 residues. Trimming shortened V by 2 bases and J by 1 base, and 11 bases separated the two germline ends. DNA of the CDR3: TGTGCCAGCAGCTTATGGGCCATAAAGAACACCGGGGAGCTGTTTTTT. It specifies CASSLWAIKNTGELFF.

This chain links TRBV5-1 with TRBJ2-1; 9 positions match TRBD2. The CDR3 covers 15 residues. Germline trimming cut 4 bases from V and 5 bases from J; bases unmatched to any gene: 7. Per the germline V gene, CDR1 is SGHRS and CDR2 is YFSETQ. This CDR3 reads CASSLLAGPNNEQFF. The CDR3 coding sequence is TGCGCCAGCAGCCTTCTAGCGGGGCCCAACAATGAGCAGTTCTTC.

CDR3 coding DNA: TGTGCCAGTAGTCGGGGGAGTGGCTACACCTTC. Encoded protein: CASSRGSGYTF. The chain couples TRBV19 to TRBJ1-2, with a tentative D call TRBD1 (5 bases). CDR3 length equals 11 residues. Trimming took off 5 bases at V and 7 bases at J, with 8 bases between the two ends. CDR1 is LNHDA and CDR2 is SQIVND in the germline V gene (reference sequence).

The V and J genes are TRBV6-5 and TRBJ2-1; 7 nucleotides match TRBD2. Germline loops: CDR1 MNHEY, CDR2 SVGAGI. V dropped 5 bases and J dropped 2; count of bases not matched to a gene: 3. The CDR3 runs 14 residues. Written as DNA, the CDR3 is TGTGCCAGCAGTAGACTAGCCACCTACAATGAGCAGTTCTTC. It translates to CASSRLATYNEQFF.

The rearrangement uses TRBV7-6 and TRBJ1-2; D unresolved. V was cut by 4 bases and J by 1 base, with 13 bases left in between. The CDR3 loop spans 15 amino acids. The germline gives CDR1 SGHVS, CDR2 FNYEAQ. The CDR3 nucleotides read TGTGCCAGCAGCTCCACCACGACTTTTAACTATGGCTACACCTTC. Translation gives CASSSTTTFNYGYTF.

The chain combines TRBV3-1 (or the pseudogene TRBV3-2) with TRBJ2-7; 9 bases align to TRBD1. Germline CDR1 is LGHDT and CDR2 is YNNKEL (reference sequence). V dropped 4 bases and J dropped 4; count of bases not matched to a gene: 8. The CDR3 runs to 15 residues. The CDR3 DNA follows: TGTGCCAGCAGCCCCGGGACAGGGAGGAGTTACGAGCAGTACGTC. Amino acids: CASSPGTGRSYEQYV.

In DNA form, the CDR3 reads TGTGCCAGCAGCTGGAGGGGACAGACTATCTACGAGCAGTACGTC. Translating it yields CASSWRGQTIYEQYV. The chain is built from TRBV5-6 and TRBJ2-7, with D possibly TRBD1 on 7 matching bases. Trimming stripped 3 bases from V and 3 bases from J, with 16 bases between. Germline V gene data show CDR1 as SGHDT and CDR2 as YYEEEE. This CDR3 has 15 amino acids.

The rearrangement uses TRBV6-5 and TRBJ2-7, with TRBD2 as a possible D gene (6 bases). The V gene lost 6 bases and the J gene lost 6 bases, with 15 bases spanning the gap. Germline assignment: CDR1 MNHEY and CDR2 SVGAGI. The CDR3 runs 13 residues. The CDR3 coding sequence is TGTGCCAGCAGACCTCCCGGGGGACCCGAGCAGTACTTC. It is translated as CASRPPGGPEQYF.

The V gene is TRBV12-3 or TRBV12-4, the J gene TRBJ1-1; 7 positions agree with TRBD1. This CDR3 has 13 amino acids. V trimming: 8 bases; J trimming: 0 bases; junction bases outside the gene matches: 3. In DNA, the CDR3 is TGTGCCAGCGCGACAGGGATGAACACTGAAGCTTTCTTT. Encoded protein: CASATGMNTEAFF.